A selection of T cell receptor beta chains follows, all from one sample in a study of T cells in Graves' hyperthyroidism and ophthalmopathy. MiXCR, applied by TCRdb to the multiplex PCR reads, yields one record per CDR3 protein. In the table there are fewer than 700,000 distinct CDR3 sequences, roughly 16% of which are singletons. Sample: blood. The receptors were gathered from a woman aged 25-40 years with Graves' hyperthyroidism. CDR3s include the opening cysteine and the closing phenylalanine or tryptophan. D genes are given only for firm matches. Size is stated for part of the rows, as once, few or many counts, or as a class when the clone is expanded.

clone_size d_call j_call v_call cdr3_aa cdr3_nt
- - TRBJ2-4 TRBV6-1 CASSLRDPSKNIQYF TGTGCCAGCAGCCTTCGGGACCCGTCCAAAAACATTCAGTACTTC
- - TRBJ2-1 TRBV7-8 CASTHGDTPYNEQFF TGTGCCAGCACCCACGGGGACACCCCCTACAATGAGCAGTTCTTC
many - TRBJ2-7 TRBV11-2 CASSLGTARLYEQYF TGTGCCAGCAGCCTCGGGACCGCGCGACTCTACGAGCAGTACTTC
few TRBD2 TRBJ2-1 TRBV9 CASSPRTSGRFHEQFF TGTGCCAGCAGCCCCAGGACTAGCGGGAGATTTCATGAGCAGTTCTTC
few - TRBJ2-7 TRBV16 CASSQKGVHPYEQYF TGTGCCAGCAGCCAAAAAGGGGTCCACCCCTACGAGCAGTACTTC
many TRBD1 TRBJ2-1 TRBV27 CASSADRVNNEQFF TGTGCCAGCAGTGCCGACAGGGTGAACAATGAGCAGTTCTTC
many TRBD2 TRBJ2-1 TRBV28 CASSLGLAGGGDEQFF TGTGCCAGCAGTTTAGGACTAGCGGGAGGAGGCGATGAGCAGTTCTTC
- - TRBJ1-5 TRBV6-2/TRBV6-3 CASTSLGQPQHF TGTGCCAGCACCTCCCTGGGCCAGCCCCAGCATTTT
few - TRBJ1-6 TRBV4-2 CASSPQAGLNSPLHF TGTGCCAGCAGCCCCCAAGCCGGTTTAAATTCACCCCTCCACTTT
- - TRBJ2-1 TRBV12-5 CASDLVLAGSSDNEQFF TGTGCTAGTGATTTGGTACTCGCCGGGAGTTCGGACAATGAGCAGTTCTTC
few TRBD1 TRBJ1-1 TRBV12-3/TRBV12-4 CASSPGQGYEAFF TGTGCCAGCAGCCCGGGACAGGGGTACGAAGCTTTCTTT
- - TRBJ2-3 TRBV30 CAWSPGFSTDTQYF TGTGCCTGGAGCCCCGGGTTTAGCACAGATACGCAGTATTTT
few - TRBJ2-3 TRBV7-3 CASSLMGILTDTQYF TGTGCCAGCAGCTTAATGGGCATTCTCACAGATACGCAGTATTTT
- TRBD2 TRBJ2-4 TRBV2 CASSQKGLAELAKNIQYF TGTGCCAGCAGCCAAAAGGGACTAGCGGAACTAGCCAAAAACATTCAGTACTTC
- - TRBJ2-3 TRBV7-6 CASSLAGYGATTDTQYF TGTGCCAGCAGCTTAGCGGGGTACGGCGCCACCACAGATACGCAGTATTTT
few - TRBJ1-6 TRBV12-5 CASGLVIARDRNPPLHF TGTGCTAGTGGTTTGGTAATAGCACGTGACAGAAATCCACCCCTCCACTTT
many TRBD1 TRBJ1-1 TRBV20-1 CSARAQTGVNTEAFF TGCAGTGCTAGAGCCCAGACAGGGGTGAACACTGAAGCTTTCTTT
many - TRBJ1-5 TRBV28 CASIPYAGDNQPQHF TGTGCCAGCATACCGTACGCAGGGGATAATCAGCCCCAGCATTTT
many - TRBJ1-3 TRBV12-3/TRBV12-4 CASRQQVHSGNTIYF TGTGCCAGCCGACAACAGGTTCACTCTGGAAACACCATATATTTT
few - TRBJ2-1 TRBV4-1 CASSQESEASSYNEQFF TGCGCCAGCAGCCAAGAATCGGAGGCCAGCTCCTACAATGAGCAGTTCTTC
- TRBD2 TRBJ2-3 TRBV9 CASGGGSLGADTQYF TGTGCCAGCGGGGGGGGTTCCCTCGGCGCAGATACGCAGTATTTT
few - TRBJ1-1 TRBV6-1 CASSSPGYTEAFF TGTGCCAGCAGTTCTCCAGGGTACACTGAAGCTTTCTTT
many TRBD2 TRBJ2-1 TRBV2 CASSTSGLSYNEQFF TGTGCCAGCAGTACTAGCGGACTTTCCTACAATGAGCAGTTCTTC
few TRBD1 TRBJ1-5 TRBV18 CASSPTGVDSNQPQHF TGTGCCAGCTCACCTACAGGGGTTGATAGCAATCAGCCCCAGCATTTT
few - TRBJ2-5 TRBV5-6 CASSFTTQVGETQYF TGTGCCAGCAGCTTTACGACTCAGGTGGGGGAGACCCAGTACTTC
- - TRBJ2-7 TRBV5-5 CASSLRGRGVDYEQYF TGTGCCAGCAGCTTGAGGGGCAGGGGAGTCGACTACGAGCAGTACTTC
many - TRBJ2-3 TRBV2 CASMLASLTDTQYF TGTGCCAGCATGTTAGCTTCCCTCACAGATACGCAGTATTTT
- TRBD2 TRBJ2-1 TRBV24-1 CATSDFGGGEQFF TGTGCCACCAGTGATTTTGGGGGGGGTGAGCAGTTCTTC
many TRBD1 TRBJ2-7 TRBV6-1 CASSAPGQQYEQYF TGTGCCAGCAGCGCGCCGGGACAGCAATACGAGCAGTACTTC
few TRBD2 TRBJ2-1 TRBV9 CASSVEGLAGRKGVEQFF TGTGCCAGCAGCGTAGAGGGACTAGCGGGGAGAAAGGGGGTTGAGCAGTTCTTC
- - TRBJ2-3 TRBV24-1 CATSDLKGGRRDTQYF TGTGCCACCAGTGATTTGAAAGGGGGTAGAAGGGATACGCAGTATTTT
few - TRBJ1-4 TRBV20-1 CSASSFMTATNEKLFF TGCAGTGCTAGTTCTTTCATGACTGCAACTAATGAAAAACTGTTTTTT
many TRBD2 TRBJ2-7 TRBV20-1 CSARDWVAGGGYEQYF TGCAGTGCTAGAGATTGGGTAGCGGGAGGGGGCTACGAGCAGTACTTC
- TRBD1 TRBJ1-4 TRBV28 CASSLRDRGGEKLFF TGTGCCAGCAGTTTAAGGGACAGGGGAGGTGAAAAACTGTTTTTT
many - TRBJ2-7 TRBV7-9 CASSSSMDSPYEQYF TGTGCCAGCAGCTCGTCGATGGACAGCCCCTACGAGCAGTACTTC
many TRBD1 TRBJ1-1 TRBV10-3 CAISVGGLTEAFF TGTGCCATCAGTGTAGGGGGCCTCACTGAAGCTTTCTTT
many TRBD1 TRBJ2-3 TRBV18 CASSPRDRPNTQYF TGTGCCAGCTCACCACGGGACAGGCCGAATACGCAGTATTTT
many TRBD2 TRBJ2-3 TRBV29-1 CSVSVNHRVPSLTGGPADTQYF TGCAGCGTTTCCGTGAACCACAGGGTCCCCTCGTTGACGGGAGGGCCTGCGGATACGCAGTATTTT
- - TRBJ1-4 TRBV19 CASRWQGGRVSTNEKLFF TGTGCCAGTAGATGGCAGGGTGGGCGAGTATCGACTAATGAAAAACTGTTTTTT
few - TRBJ1-4 TRBV5-1 CASSSWGVQEKLFF TGCGCCAGCAGCTCATGGGGGGTCCAGGAAAAACTGTTTTTT
- TRBD1 TRBJ1-2 TRBV7-2 CASSLFRGRGYTF TGTGCCAGCAGTTTATTCAGGGGGCGTGGCTACACCTTC
many TRBD2 TRBJ2-5 TRBV7-3 CASSSGAGVEETQYF TGTGCCAGCAGCTCCGGAGCGGGAGTAGAAGAGACCCAGTACTTC
- - TRBJ2-5 TRBV7-7 CASSLYDLQETQYF TGTGCTAGCAGCCTTTACGATTTACAAGAGACCCAGTACTTC
many - TRBJ1-1 TRBV5-1 CASSLEPMNTEAFF TGCGCCAGCAGCTTGGAGCCAATGAACACTGAAGCTTTCTTT
many - TRBJ2-3 TRBV7-9 CASSLVAAHTQYF TGTGCCAGCAGCTTAGTTGCGGCACATACGCAGTATTTT
many - TRBJ2-2 TRBV5-1 CASSRLSNTGELFF TGCGCCAGCAGCCGCTTATCGAACACCGGGGAGCTGTTTTTT
many - TRBJ1-5 TRBV30 CAWSSQGRGNQPQHF TGTGCCTGGAGTTCCCAGGGCCGCGGCAATCAGCCCCAGCATTTT
few TRBD1 TRBJ1-1 TRBV19 CASQNRGSAFF TGTGCCAGCCAGAACAGGGGGTCGGCTTTCTTT
- - TRBJ1-1 TRBV20-1 CSSTIPRAATEAFF TGCAGTTCCACAATCCCCCGGGCGGCCACTGAAGCTTTCTTT
few TRBD2 TRBJ2-2 TRBV3-1 CASSLSGGTPTGELFF TGTGCCAGCAGCCTATCGGGGGGGACACCGACCGGGGAGCTGTTTTTT
many TRBD2 TRBJ2-5 TRBV20-1 CSADLLAGLGETQYF TGCAGTGCTGACTTACTAGCGGGATTAGGGGAGACCCAGTACTTC
few - TRBJ2-5 TRBV19 CASEGSSYQETQYF TGTGCCAGTGAGGGGTCCTCGTACCAAGAGACCCAGTACTTC
many - TRBJ1-3 TRBV6-1 CASKSDSLREGTIYF TGTGCCAGCAAGTCGGACAGCCTCAGAGAAGGCACCATATATTTT
- - TRBJ1-2 TRBV14 CASSQIVGVEDYGYTF TGTGCCAGCAGCCAAATCGTGGGGGTCGAGGACTATGGCTACACCTTC
- - TRBJ2-7 TRBV7-8 CASSLEYGIYEQYF TGTGCCAGCAGCTTAGAATACGGAATATACGAGCAGTACTTC